This T cell receptor beta chain was sequenced during a study of blood T cell repertoires in COVID-19. Overall study: Specimens from acute and convalescent COVID-19 originated in the United States, Italy and Spain. T cells, B-cell-depleted T cells, or PBMCs provided the cDNA or gDNA that served as material.

Per the original methods: From reference gene primer amplification, estimates of nucleated cell counts were derived. Using immunoSEQ multiplex PCR, the repertoire was profiled, and TCRdb retains in-frame clones only, with some absent. V, J and clone size are taken as reported in that table, and D and trimming were inferred from the DNA itself. The sample includes 30,000 to 35,000 clones, around 90% of them seen just once. V gave up 1 base and J gave up 6 bases, with 12 bases separating them. Per the germline V gene, CDR1 is SGHVS and CDR2 is FQNEAQ. The CDR3 runs 14 residues. The receptor was isolated from a middle-aged woman with active or convalescent COVID-19. V gene TRBV7-8 combines with J gene TRBJ1-2; TRBD1 might be the D (5 bases). The sample taken for sequencing was peripheral blood. DNA of the CDR3: TGTGCCAGCAGCTTAGTCAGGGCTGGGGATGGCTACACCTTC. It encodes CASSLVRAGDGYTF.